This T cell receptor (beta chain) was observed in a study of shared clonotypes between healthy human individuals. Points from the study as a whole: Clonotype sharing among donors likely depends on sequencing depth.

This clone was recorded once. Its cognate antigen is unknown. Data came from immunoSEQ multiplex PCR; TCRdb stores just in-frame clones and leaves some out. The profile shows around 500,000 clones, 78% of them singletons. CDR1 and CDR2 (germline): SGDLS, YYNGEE. The CDR3 has 14 amino acids. V shed 7 bases, J shed 2 bases, and the junction held 5 bases outside the gene matches. This receptor was identified in a middle-aged woman in good health. Some clones in this sample may be carry-over from other donors' samples. The chain combines TRBV9 with TRBJ2-1; 8 positions agree with TRBD2. Sequencing was carried out using PBMCs. The CDR3 is CASGRGGTYNEQFF. The CDR3 DNA reads TGTGCCAGCGGACGGGGGGGAACCTACAATGAGCAGTTCTTC.